These 5 T cell receptor beta chains originate from one sample sequenced in a study of T cell changes during pregnancy in multiple sclerosis. The table came from immunoSEQ multiplex PCR; TCRdb's copy has only in-frame clones and leaves some out. The sample records 45,000 to 60,000 clones, roughly 93% being singletons. The material was peripheral blood, obtained in the second trimester of pregnancy. Receptor source: a female donor with multiple sclerosis, enrolled in a pregnancy study.

The chain combines TRBV7-9 with TRBJ2-1, with 7 bases lining up with TRBD2. V lost 5 bases to trimming and J lost 4 bases; unmatched junction nucleotides: 5. Germline-derived CDR1 and CDR2 are SEHNR and FQNEAQ (reference sequence). CDR3 size: 14 residues. The CDR3 here is CASSQGLDYNEQFF. Here the CDR3 DNA reads TGTGCCAGCAGCCAAGGACTAGATTACAATGAGCAGTTCTTC.

The CDR3 DNA reads as TGCAGCGTTGAACAAGGGGAGGCAACTGAAGCTTTCTTT. It yields the protein CSVEQGEATEAFF. The rearrangement uses TRBV29-1 and TRBJ1-1; possibly TRBD1 for D (5 bases). Germline assignment: CDR1 SQVTM and CDR2 ANQGSEA. The CDR3 spans 13 residues. Trimming removed 2 bases from V and 5 bases from J, with 12 bases in between.

The genes are TRBV13 and TRBJ2-7; 10 positions match TRBD2. This CDR3 has 16 residues. The ends lost 5 bases at V and 7 bases at J; junction bases unmatched: 14. From germline, CDR1 is PRHDT and CDR2 FYEKMQ (reference sequence). CDR3 in amino acids: CASSIRLAGRRREQYF. In DNA, the CDR3 is TGTGCCAGCAGCATCAGACTAGCGGGCCGGAGAAGGGAGCAGTACTTC. The complete variable domain, with remaining parts taken from reference TRBV13 and TRBJ2-7, reads AAGVIQSPRHLIKEKRETATLKCYPIPRHDTVYWYQQGPGQDPQFLISFYEKMQSDKGSIPDRFSAQQFSDYHSELNMSSLELGDSALYFCASSIRLAGRRREQYFGPGTRLTVT.

CDR3 DNA: TGTGCCAGCAGACCGAAATGGGACAGCTGGGAGACCCAGTACTTC. It encodes CASRPKWDSWETQYF. The genes are TRBV27 and TRBJ2-5, with TRBD1 matching 7 bases. Germline V gives CDR1 MNHEY, CDR2 SMNVEV (reference sequence). CDR3 length: 15 residues. Trimming removed 6 bases from V and 5 bases from J; junction bases left unmatched: 12.

The chain is built from TRBV14 and TRBJ2-7; the D gene is possibly TRBD2 (5 bases). The germline V gene has CDR1 SGHDN and CDR2 FVKESK. V was pared by 1 base and J by 2 bases, with 12 bases between. The length of the CDR3 is 15 residues. CDR3 loop: CASSQVGVFPYEQYF. The CDR3 nucleotides are TGTGCCAGCAGCCAAGTGGGAGTGTTCCCCTACGAGCAGTACTTC.